These 22 T cell receptor beta chains share one sample of origin, sequenced in a study of beta chain features in type 1 diabetes. Of the isolated RNA, all was reverse transcribed, and so the sequenced material was expressed TCRB transcripts. Sequencing was performed with immunoSEQ multiplex PCR; in TCRdb, only in-frame clones are kept and a portion is missing. The table shows roughly 610,000 clones, with roughly a sixth occurring only once. The sequencing sample was made of naive CD4+ T cells from blood. These receptors originate from a young man in good health.

This clone has only a few counts. This chain connects TRBV2 to TRBJ1-5; TRBD1 matches at 8 bases. J lost 5 bases, V lost 6 bases, and 6 bases had no gene match. The germline V gene encodes CDR1 SNHLY and CDR2 FYNNEI. There are 14 residues in the CDR3. The CDR3 sequence: CASRAYRGDQPQHF. The CDR3 DNA is TGTGCCAGCAGAGCCTACAGGGGGGATCAGCCCCAGCATTTT.

The gene calls are TRBV7-9 and TRBJ2-5, with TRBD2 matching 9 bases. CDR1 and CDR2 (germline): SEHNR, FQNEAQ (reference sequence). There are 16 residues in the CDR3. With 5 bases clipped from V and 5 bases from J, the junction kept 12 bases outside the gene matches. The CDR3 DNA reads as TGTGCCAGCAGCCTCACCGGCAGCGGGGGGAGGGAGACCCAGTACTTC. Translating gives CASSLTGSGGRETQYF. Complete variable domain (other parts from reference TRBV7-9 and TRBJ2-5): DTGVSQNPRHKITKRGQNVTFRCDPISEHNRLYWYRQTLGQGPEFLTYFQNEAQLEKSRLLSDRFSAERPKGSFSTLEIQRTEQGDSAMYLCASSLTGSGGRETQYFGPGTRLLVL.

J is TRBJ2-7 and V is TRBV4-3, with TRBD2 matching 9 bases. The CDR3 totals 16 residues. Germline loops: CDR1 LGHNA, CDR2 YSLEER. V was pared by 3 bases and J by 2 bases, with 8 bases of the junction left unmatched. For the CDR3, the DNA is TGCGCCAGCAGCCAGTTTAGCGGGAGTTCCCCCTACGAGCAGTACTTC. Protein sequence: CASSQFSGSSPYEQYF.

The table lists this clone with a few counts. This chain joins TRBV5-1 and TRBJ2-7; D may be TRBD1 (6 bases). The CDR3 extends over 15 amino acids. V dropped 3 bases and J dropped 3 bases, with 16 bases sitting between them. The germline V gene has CDR1 SGHRS and CDR2 YFSETQ. CDR3 coding DNA: TGCGCCAGCAGCTCGGACAGCCCCCATTACTACGAGCAGTACTTC. It codes for CASSSDSPHYYEQYF. The variable domain in full, completed from reference TRBV5-1 and TRBJ2-7, reads KAGVTQTPRYLIKTRGQQVTLSCSPISGHRSVSWYQQTPGQGLQFLFEYFSETQRNKGNFPGRFSGRQFSNSRSEMNVSTLELGDSALYLCASSSDSPHYYEQYFGPGTRLTVT.

This clone was detected only a few times. The rearrangement joins TRBV7-2 to TRBJ2-1; 7 positions agree with TRBD1. Germline loops: CDR1 SGHTA, CDR2 FQGNSA. V dropped 3 bases and J dropped 4; count of bases not matched to a gene: 6. The CDR3 has 15 amino acids. The CDR3 is CASSLKGGQYNEQFF. In DNA, the CDR3 is TGTGCCAGCAGCTTGAAAGGGGGCCAATACAATGAGCAGTTCTTC. The whole variable domain, remainder taken from reference TRBV7-2 and TRBJ2-1, is GAGVSQSPSNKVTEKGKDVELRCDPISGHTALYWYRQSLGQGLEFLIYFQGNSAPDKSGLPSDRFSAERTGGSVSTLTIQRTQQEDSAVYLCASSLKGGQYNEQFFGPGTRLTVL.

The table lists this clone with a count of one. This chain connects TRBV28 to TRBJ2-6, with TRBD1 matching over 9 bases. CDR1 and CDR2 (germline): MDHEN, SYDVKM. J lost 0 bases, V lost 4 bases, and 7 bases had no gene match. The CDR3 consists of 18 residues. In nucleotides, the CDR3 is TGTGCCAGCAGTTCACAGGGGGCCGTAGGCTCTGGGGCCAACGTCCTGACTTTC. Translated, it gives CASSSQGAVGSGANVLTF.

This clone appeared a few times. The CDR3 spells CASSLVGKIGYTF. For the CDR3, the DNA is TGTGCCAGCAGCTTAGTCGGGAAGATTGGCTACACCTTC. The chain has TRBV7-2 and TRBJ1-2; the D is unclear. This CDR3 region has 13 residues. Germline lookup yields CDR1 SGHTA and CDR2 FQGNSA. V was cut by 1 base and J by 7 bases, with 10 bases left in between.

The rearrangement joins TRBV15 to TRBJ2-1; 16 positions match TRBD2. J lost 13 bases, V lost 0 bases, and 12 bases had no gene match. The CDR3 is 18 residues long. Germline assignment: CDR1 LNHNV and CDR2 YYDKDF (reference sequence). The CDR3 loop is CATSRDTPGTSGGVRQFF. The CDR3 DNA is TGTGCCACCAGCAGAGATACCCCCGGGACTAGCGGGGGGGTGCGACAGTTCTTC.

This chain joins TRBV5-1 and TRBJ1-6, with D possibly being TRBD1 (6 bases). Trimming cost V 0 bases and J 6 bases, with 10 bases left between them. Per the germline V gene, CDR1 is SGHRS and CDR2 is YFSETQ. CDR3 length: 15 residues. The CDR3: CASSLDGQINSPLHF. Written as DNA, the CDR3 is TGCGCCAGCAGCTTGGATGGACAGATTAATTCACCCCTCCACTTT.

This clone occurred a few times. The chain carries TRBV7-8 and TRBJ2-1, with a weak D call TRBD1 (5 bases). V dropped 5 bases and J dropped 2 bases, with 13 bases sitting between them. Germline CDR1 reads SGHVS; CDR2 reads FQNEAQ. This CDR3 contains 15 residues. CDR3 nucleotides: TGTGCCAGCAGCCGAGACAGATTTGCCTACAATGAGCAGTTCTTC. It translates to CASSRDRFAYNEQFF.

The table lists this clone with a few counts. The rearrangement links TRBV5-1 to TRBJ2-2; TRBD1 might be the D (6 bases). The CDR3 sequence is 16 residues long. Trimming took off 0 bases at V and 4 bases at J, with 13 bases between the two ends. CDR1 is SGHRS, CDR2 YFSETQ, per germline. The CDR3 DNA follows: TGCGCCAGCAGCTTGGAGAGTACAGGGCTCACCGGGGAGCTGTTTTTT. It is translated as CASSLESTGLTGELFF.

This chain links TRBV5-5 with TRBJ1-2, with D unclear. Per germline, CDR1 SGHKS and CDR2 YYEKEE (reference sequence). Trimming removed 2 bases at V and 5 bases at J, with 10 bases between. CDR3 length: 13 residues. The CDR3 region is CASSLGTVYGYTF. CDR3 in DNA: TGTGCCAGCAGCTTAGGAACGGTGTATGGCTACACCTTC.

The chain couples TRBV6-6 to TRBJ1-5, with D tentatively TRBD1 (5 bases). Germline CDR1 MNHNY, CDR2 SVGAGI (reference sequence). This CDR3 comprises 14 residues. V dropped 1 base and J dropped 3 bases, with 7 bases sitting between them. Written as DNA, the CDR3 is TGTGCCAGCAGTTACTTGGGGGTCAATCAGCCCCAGCATTTT. Its translation is CASSYLGVNQPQHF.

The V and J genes are TRBV7-2 and TRBJ2-7; no definite D call. Per germline, CDR1 SGHTA and CDR2 FQGNSA. V lost 4 bases to trimming and J lost 4 bases, with 14 bases between them. The CDR3 loop spans 14 amino acids. The CDR3 DNA reads as TGTGCCAGCAGCTCCCGAGTAGCAGTGTACGAGCAGTACTTC. Its protein product is CASSSRVAVYEQYF.

The chain carries TRBV27 and TRBJ2-1; D possibly corresponds to TRBD2 (5 bases). V was clipped by 7 bases and J by 11 bases, with 12 bases between them. Germline V gene lookup returns CDR1 MNHEY and CDR2 SMNVEV (reference sequence). The CDR3 is 11 residues long. The CDR3 sequence: CASTTGIKQFF. The CDR3 DNA is TGTGCCAGCACGACGGGAATAAAGCAGTTCTTC.

This clone was seen more than once but under ten times. The genes are TRBV9 and TRBJ2-3, with D unclear. V was shortened by 10 bases and J by 1 base, with 7 bases between the two germline ends. Germline V gene lookup returns CDR1 SGDLS and CDR2 YYNGEE. CDR3 size: 11 residues. The DNA for the CDR3 is TGTGCCTTCGACCGCACAGATACGCAGTATTTT. Its protein is CAFDRTDTQYF. The full variable domain, its missing parts supplied by reference TRBV9 and TRBJ2-3, is DSGVTQTPKHLITATGQRVTLRCSPRSGDLSVYWYQQSLDQGLQFLIQYYNGEERAKGNILERFSAQQFPDLHSELNLSSLELGDSALYFCAFDRTDTQYFGPGTRLTVL.

This clone was seen only a few times. The rearrangement links TRBV10-3 to TRBJ2-1; D remains unclear. Trimming removed 10 bases at V and 8 bases at J, with 9 bases between. Germline assignment: CDR1 ENHRY and CDR2 SYGVKD. The CDR3 covers 10 residues. The CDR3 DNA is TGTGCCACCCAAGAGGATGAGCAGTTCTTC. It yields the protein CATQEDEQFF.

This clone was detected a few times. The chain uses TRBV18 and TRBJ1-1; possibly TRBD1 for D (5 bases). This CDR3 has 15 amino acids. Germline V lookup: CDR1 KGHSH, CDR2 LQKENI. The germline V and J ends were trimmed by 1 base and 4 bases, with 13 bases remaining between them. The CDR3 is CASSPQTAGGTEAFF. The CDR3 region has the DNA TGTGCCAGCTCACCACAAACGGCCGGGGGCACTGAAGCTTTCTTT. The whole variable domain, filled in from reference TRBV18 and TRBJ1-1, reads NAGVMQNPRHLVRRRGQEARLRCSPMKGHSHVYWYRQLPEEGLKFMVYLQKENIIDESGMPKERFSAEFPKEGPSILRIQQVVRGDSAAYFCASSPQTAGGTEAFFGQGTRLTVV.

This clone came up a few times. The chain combines TRBV18 with TRBJ2-7; 9 bases agree with TRBD2. Germline V gene data show CDR1 as KGHSH and CDR2 as LQKENI. Trimming took 4 bases from V and 1 from J; bases not matched to a gene: 5. There are 15 residues in the CDR3. CDR3 in amino acids: CASSRASGVSYEQYF. DNA for the CDR3: TGTGCCAGCTCACGTGCTAGCGGGGTTTCCTACGAGCAGTACTTC.

This clone turned up a few times. The same CDR3 arises from other DNA sequences in this sample as well. The chain has TRBV28 and TRBJ2-7; D is undetermined. V lost 3 bases and J lost 3, with 3 bases in between. The CDR3 is 11 amino acids. Germline CDR1 reads MDHEN; CDR2 reads SYDVKM. The CDR3 spells CASSFRYEQYF. CDR3 DNA sequence: TGTGCCAGCAGTTTCCGCTACGAGCAGTACTTC.

This clone was observed a handful of times. This chain connects TRBV29-1 to TRBJ1-3; 8 bases agree with TRBD1. Unmatched junction bases numbered 11, after V lost 6 bases and J lost 1 base. This CDR3 has 16 residues. The germline V gene encodes CDR1 SQVTM and CDR2 ANQGSEA. The CDR3 here is CSVARDRGQSGNTIYF. The CDR3 nucleotides are TGCAGCGTAGCCAGAGACAGGGGTCAATCTGGAAACACCATATATTTT.

This clone showed up just a few times. V usage is TRBV28 and J usage is TRBJ2-5, with 13 bases aligning to TRBD2. Per the germline V gene, CDR1 is MDHEN and CDR2 is SYDVKM. Trimming cost V 6 bases and J 5 bases; bases outside gene matches: 6. CDR3 size: 15 residues. CDR3 nucleotides: TGTGCCAGCAGCAGGACTAGCGGGGGTAGGGAGACCCAGTACTTC. As protein: CASSRTSGGRETQYF.